This T cell receptor (beta chain) was sequenced during a study of long-term antiretroviral therapy in people with HIV. Sequencing used immunoSEQ v3.0 at survey level. The assay was immunoSEQ multiplex PCR, and TCRdb's table has in-frame clones only and misses some. The sample lists approximately 25,000 clones, more than 70% occurring once. With 6 bases removed from V and 2 bases from J, the gap between germline ends came to 11 bases. This CDR3 spans 15 amino acids. CDR1 is MNHEY, CDR2 SMNVEV, per germline (reference sequence). The TCR sequence derives from a man between 35 and 55 years old with HIV. The rearrangement links TRBV27 to TRBJ2-6; possibly TRBD2 for D (6 bases). The sample consisted of unsorted PBMCs, taken 4.7 to 5 years after starting antiretroviral therapy. CDR3 in amino acids: CASRAGIAGANVLTF. The CDR3 bases are TGTGCCAGCAGGGCGGGGATCGCTGGGGCCAACGTCCTGACTTTC.